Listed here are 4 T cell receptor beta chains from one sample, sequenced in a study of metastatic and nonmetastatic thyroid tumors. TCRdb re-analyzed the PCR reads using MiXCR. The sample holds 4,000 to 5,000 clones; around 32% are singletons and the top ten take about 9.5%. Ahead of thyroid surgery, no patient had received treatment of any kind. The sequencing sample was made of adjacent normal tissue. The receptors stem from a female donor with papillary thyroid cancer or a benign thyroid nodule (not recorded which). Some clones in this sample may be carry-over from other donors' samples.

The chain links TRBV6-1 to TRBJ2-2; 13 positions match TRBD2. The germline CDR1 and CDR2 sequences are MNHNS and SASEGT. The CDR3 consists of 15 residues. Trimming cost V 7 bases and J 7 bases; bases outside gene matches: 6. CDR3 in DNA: TGTGCCAGCACCGGACTAGCGGGGGACATCGGGGAGCTGTTTTTT. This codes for CASTGLAGDIGELFF.

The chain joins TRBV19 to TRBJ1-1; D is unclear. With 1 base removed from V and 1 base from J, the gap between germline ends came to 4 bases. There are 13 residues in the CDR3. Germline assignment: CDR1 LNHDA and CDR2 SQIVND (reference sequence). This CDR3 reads CASSIGQNTEAFF. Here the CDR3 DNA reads TGTGCCAGTAGTATAGGCCAGAACACTGAAGCTTTCTTT.

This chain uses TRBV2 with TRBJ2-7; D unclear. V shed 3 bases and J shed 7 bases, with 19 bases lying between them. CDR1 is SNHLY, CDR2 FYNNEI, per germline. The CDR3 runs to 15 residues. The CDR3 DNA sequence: TGTGCCAGCAGTGACAGTTTTTTGGGAATGTGGGAGCAGTACTTC. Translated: CASSDSFLGMWEQYF.

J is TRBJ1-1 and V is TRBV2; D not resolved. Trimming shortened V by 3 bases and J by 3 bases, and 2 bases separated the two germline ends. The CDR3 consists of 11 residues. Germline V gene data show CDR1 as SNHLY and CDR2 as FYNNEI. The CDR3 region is CASSEYTEAFF. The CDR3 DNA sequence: TGTGCCAGCAGTGAGTACACTGAAGCTTTCTTT.